The clone carrying this T cell receptor beta chain was seen a single time. Its specificity is unknown. RNA was isolated and reverse transcribed to cDNA, the sequencing template. Repertoires were generated with immunoSEQ multiplex PCR, while TCRdb's copy carries only in-frame clones and drops some. Of 110,000 or so clones listed, 56% are singletons. Germline trimming cut 2 bases from V and 7 bases from J; bases unmatched to any gene: 9. The CDR3 is made up of 17 amino acids. Germline V CDR1 and CDR2: MGHDK, SYGVNS. The record originates from a study of CD8+ T cells in alopecia areata. Background on the study: Patients received oral tofacitinib, 5 to 10 mg twice daily, for moderate-to-severe alopecia areata. Tofacitinib ran 6 to 18 months, followed by 6 months off drug. General observations from the study: Higher clonality and more expanded CD8+ clones appeared in lesional than normal scalp.

Treatment denoted: oral pan-JAK inhibitor, 5-10 mg twice daily. Sorting of CD4+ and CD8+ T cells was performed on PBMCs. The receptor was derived from a human donor with alopecia areata. The sample here was CD4+ T cells sorted from blood, taken at week 24, from a patient treated with tofacitinib. The chain joins TRBV25-1 to TRBJ2-1, with TRBD2 matching over 12 bases. The CDR3 DNA reads TGTGCCAGCAGTGAACCTAGCGGGGGGGCCGGGTGGAATGAGCAGTTCTTC. Amino acids: CASSEPSGGAGWNEQFF. The full variable domain, rest sourced from reference TRBV25-1 and TRBJ2-1, is EADIYQTPRYLVIGTGKKITLECSQTMGHDKMYWYQQDPGMELHLIHYSYGVNSTEKGDLSSESTVSRIRTEHFPLTLESARPSHTSQYLCASSEPSGGAGWNEQFFGPGTRLTVL.